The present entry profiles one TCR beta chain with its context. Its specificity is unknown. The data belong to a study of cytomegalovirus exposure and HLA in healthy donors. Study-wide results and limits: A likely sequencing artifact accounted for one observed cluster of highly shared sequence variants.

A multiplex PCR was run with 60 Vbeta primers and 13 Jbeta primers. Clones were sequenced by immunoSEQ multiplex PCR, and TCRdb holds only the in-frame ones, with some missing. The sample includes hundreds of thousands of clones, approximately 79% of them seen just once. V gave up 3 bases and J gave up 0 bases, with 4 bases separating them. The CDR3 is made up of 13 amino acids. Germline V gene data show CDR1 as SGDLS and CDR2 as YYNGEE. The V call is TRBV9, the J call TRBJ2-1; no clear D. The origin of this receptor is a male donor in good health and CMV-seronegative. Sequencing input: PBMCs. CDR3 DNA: TGTGCCAGCAGCGCTCGCTCCTACAATGAGCAGTTCTTC. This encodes CASSARSYNEQFF.